This T cell receptor beta chain was identified in a study of OX40 agonist ivuxolimab in advanced cancers. The study's findings and limits: The study found among the lowest clonal expansion in partial responders at 0.1-3.0 mg/kg.

Some clones are missing from TCRdb's copy, which holds only in-frame ones; the method was immunoSEQ multiplex PCR. Among fewer than 25,000 clones listed, roughly 85% were seen once. As for this clone: Its antigen is unknown.

The V and J ends lost 3 bases and 7 bases, in that order; junction bases with no gene match: 5. The germline V gene encodes CDR1 SGHAT and CDR2 FQNNGV. This CDR3 comprises 13 residues. Sequencing used CD4+ or CD8+ T cells sorted from blood, obtained in a trial of the OX40 agonist ivuxolimab. This TCR came from an adult with an advanced solid tumor such as melanoma, head and neck, liver or kidney cancer. The chain combines TRBV11-2 with TRBJ2-7; TRBD1 agrees at 8 bases. The chain's CDR3 is CASSFGQGDEQYF. CDR3 sequence (DNA): TGTGCCAGCAGCTTCGGACAGGGAGATGAGCAGTACTTC.